This T cell receptor (beta chain) was sequenced during a study of blood T cell repertoires in COVID-19. Sequencing was performed with immunoSEQ multiplex PCR; in TCRdb, only in-frame clones are kept and a portion is missing. Here the sample spans 97,000 or so clones, 91% being singletons. Germline CDR1 is MNHEY and CDR2 is SMNVEV (reference sequence). The CDR3 is 13 residues long. V was pared by 5 bases and J by 10 bases, with 5 bases of the junction left unmatched. This receptor was obtained from a man between 18 and 29 years old with acute or convalescent COVID-19. V usage is TRBV27 and J usage is TRBJ2-1, with 10 bases identical to TRBD2. The sequencing input was peripheral blood. The CDR3 nucleotides are TGTGCCAGCAGTCCCCGGGGACTAGCGGAGCAGTTCTTC. Translated, it gives CASSPRGLAEQFF.